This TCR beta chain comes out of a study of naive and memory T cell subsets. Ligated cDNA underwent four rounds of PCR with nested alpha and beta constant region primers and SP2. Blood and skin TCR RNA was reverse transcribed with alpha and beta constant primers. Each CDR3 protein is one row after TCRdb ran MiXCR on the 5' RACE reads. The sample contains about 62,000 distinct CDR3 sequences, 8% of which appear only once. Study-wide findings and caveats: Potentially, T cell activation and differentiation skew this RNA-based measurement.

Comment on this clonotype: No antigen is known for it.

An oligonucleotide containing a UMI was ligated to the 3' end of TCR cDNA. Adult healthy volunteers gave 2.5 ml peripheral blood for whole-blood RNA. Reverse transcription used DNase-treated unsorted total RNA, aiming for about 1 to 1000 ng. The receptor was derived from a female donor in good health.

The CDR3 DNA follows: TGTGCCAGCAGCTTAAAATGGACCTCATCCTACAATGAGCAGTTCTTC. Residues: CASSLKWTSSYNEQFF. The J gene is TRBJ2-1, the V gene TRBV7-2, with no clear D. V lost 2 bases to trimming and J lost 1 base, with 12 bases between them. The CDR3 contains 16 residues. The germline CDR1 and CDR2 sequences are SGHTA and FQGNSA. Full variable domain (missing parts from reference TRBV7-2 and TRBJ2-1): GAGVSQSPSNKVTEKGKDVELRCDPISGHTALYWYRQSLGQGLEFLIYFQGNSAPDKSGLPSDRFSAERTGGSVSTLTIQRTQQEDSAVYLCASSLKWTSSYNEQFFGPGTRLTVL.